This is a list of T cell receptor beta chains from one sample in a study of blood T cell repertoires in COVID-19. Method: immunoSEQ multiplex PCR; TCRdb's copy keeps in-frame clones and lacks some. The data show 70,000 or so clones, 85% to 90% seen once. The sample taken for sequencing was peripheral blood. These receptors all come from an elderly man with acute or convalescent COVID-19. CDR3s include the opening cysteine and the closing phenylalanine or tryptophan. The order of the fields is V gene, CDR3 length, D gene, clone size, J gene, CDR3 DNA, CDR3 protein. A D gene is named only where the DNA matches it firmly. Size is omitted from some rows. Given values are once, few, many or a class for expanded clones.

TRBV9,14,-,once,TRBJ1-3,TGTGCCAGCAGACGACAGAGCTCTGGAAACACCATATATTTT,CASRRQSSGNTIYF
TRBV5-1,15,TRBD1,-,TRBJ1-1,TGCGCCAGCAGCTTGGTACAGGACAGGGGCACTGAAGCTTTCTTT,CASSLVQDRGTEAFF
TRBV10-3,16,TRBD1,once,TRBJ2-2,TGTGCCATCAGTCGTAACAGGGGTTCGAACACCGGGGAGCTGTTTTTT,CAISRNRGSNTGELFF
TRBV10-2,15,-,-,TRBJ1-4,TGCGCCAGCAGTGATATCCGCCAGGGGAATGAAAAACTGTTTTTT,CASSDIRQGNEKLFF
TRBV2,14,-,once,TRBJ1-6,TGTGCCAGCAGTTCCCTGGGACAACCGTCACCCCTCCACTTT,CASSSLGQPSPLHF
TRBV4-3,15,TRBD2,-,TRBJ2-7,TGCGCCAGCAGCCAAGCTCTAGCGGGAGTCTACGAGCAGTACTTC,CASSQALAGVYEQYF
TRBV7-2,13,-,-,TRBJ1-1,TGTGCCAGCAGCTTAGGGGGGAGGGCTGAAGCTTTCTTT,CASSLGGRAEAFF
TRBV5-1,15,-,-,TRBJ2-1,TGCGCCAGCAGCCCCCTGGCTCTCTCCTACAATGAGCAGTTCTTC,CASSPLALSYNEQFF
TRBV3-1/TRBV3-2,17,TRBD1,-,TRBJ1-1,TGTGCCAGCAGCACCCCCCGGACAGGTAGGGGGAACACTGAAGCTTTCTTT,CASSTPRTGRGNTEAFF
TRBV24-1,16,TRBD1,-,TRBJ2-1,TGTGCCACCAGTGGCCTCGACAGGGGCTCCTACAATGAGCAGTTCTTC,CATSGLDRGSYNEQFF
TRBV3-1/TRBV3-2,16,TRBD2,-,TRBJ2-7,TGTGCCAGCAGCCAAGGTTTCTTAGCGGGTTCCTACGAGCAGTACTTC,CASSQGFLAGSYEQYF
TRBV5-4,14,-,once,TRBJ2-7,TGTGCCACCAACGGGTTAGCGAGGTCCTACGAGCAGTACTTC,CATNGLARSYEQYF
TRBV3-1/TRBV3-2,14,-,-,TRBJ1-2,TGTGCCAGCAGCCAAGATCACCAGGGGCGGGGCTACACCTTC,CASSQDHQGRGYTF
TRBV3-1/TRBV3-2,15,TRBD2,-,TRBJ2-1,TGTGCCAGCAGCCTTAGCGGGAGGGCCCTCAATGAGCAGTTCTTC,CASSLSGRALNEQFF
TRBV19,13,TRBD2,-,TRBJ2-2,TGTGCCAGTAGTACATATAGCGGGAGGGTGCTGTTTTTT,CASSTYSGRVLFF
TRBV3-1/TRBV3-2,12,-,-,TRBJ1-2,TGTGCCAGCAGCTCACAGGGTCATGGCTACACCTTC,CASSSQGHGYTF
TRBV5-6,17,TRBD2,-,TRBJ2-1,TGTGCCAGCAGCTTGGGACTAGCGGGAGCATTCTACAATGAGCAGTTCTTC,CASSLGLAGAFYNEQFF
TRBV6-5,15,TRBD2,-,TRBJ2-1,TGTGCCAGCAGATGGAGCGGGAGCTCCTACAATGAGCAGTTCTTC,CASRWSGSSYNEQFF
TRBV6-5,15,TRBD1,-,TRBJ2-7,TGTGCCAGCAGTTACTCGGGACAGGGGATCAACGAGCAGTACTTC,CASSYSGQGINEQYF
TRBV9,13,-,-,TRBJ2-1,TGTGCCAGCAGCCTGAGTCCGGGCAATGAGCAGTTCTTC,CASSLSPGNEQFF
TRBV10-3,13,-,-,TRBJ1-1,TGTGCCATCGCTCAGAACGGACTGGGGGAAGCTTTCTTT,CAIAQNGLGEAFF
TRBV5-5,14,-,-,TRBJ1-6,TGTGCCAGCAGCTCACGGGGGGCCAATTCACCCCTCCACTTT,CASSSRGANSPLHF
TRBV13,15,TRBD2,once,TRBJ2-7,TGTGCCAGCAGCTTCCCTGGAGCGGGGACTCACGAGCAGTACTTC,CASSFPGAGTHEQYF
TRBV27,17,TRBD1,-,TRBJ1-6,TGTGCCAGCAGTTTCAGACAGGGGGCCTCCTATAATTCACCCCTCCACTTT,CASSFRQGASYNSPLHF
TRBV24-1,14,-,-,TRBJ2-3,TGTGCCACCAGTAGGGCGGGTGACACAGATACGCAGTATTTT,CATSRAGDTDTQYF
TRBV28,17,TRBD1,-,TRBJ1-2,TGTGCCAGCAGTTACCCCGACCCCCGGGGACAGGGTAGAGGCTACACCTTC,CASSYPDPRGQGRGYTF
TRBV5-1,13,-,-,TRBJ1-2,TGCGCCAGCAGTGAGACTCTTGGCTATGGCTACACCTTC,CASSETLGYGYTF
TRBV5-1,19,-,-,TRBJ2-6,TGCGCCAGCAGCTTGATAGTGAGTCCCCGGGGATCTGGGGCCAACGTCCTGACTTTC,CASSLIVSPRGSGANVLTF
TRBV24-1,13,TRBD1,-,TRBJ2-3,TGTGCCACCAGTGAAGGGGGCAGGGAAACGCAGTATTTT,CATSEGGRETQYF
TRBV27,14,-,-,TRBJ1-6,TGTGCCAGCAGTTTGTGGAGCGGGAATTCACCCCTCCACTTT,CASSLWSGNSPLHF
TRBV6-5,15,-,-,TRBJ1-1,TGTGCCAGCAGGCAGGACAGTCTAGGGTTGGTTGAAGCTTTCTTT,CASRQDSLGLVEAFF
TRBV7-2,13,-,once,TRBJ1-2,TGTGCCAGCAGCTTAGGACTGCACTATGGCTACACCTTC,CASSLGLHYGYTF
TRBV11-3,14,-,-,TRBJ2-7,TGTGCCAGCAGCTTCACAGGGATCTCCTACGAGCAGTACTTC,CASSFTGISYEQYF
TRBV6-5,14,TRBD1,-,TRBJ2-7,TGTGCCAGCAGTTTACAGGGGCCCCTCTACGAGCAGTACTTC,CASSLQGPLYEQYF
TRBV4-2,15,-,-,TRBJ1-3,TGTGCCAGCAGTCCGACAGATTCAACTGGAAACACCATATATTTT,CASSPTDSTGNTIYF
TRBV6-5,13,-,-,TRBJ1-2,TGTGCCAGCAGACGCTTTGGACAGAATGGCTACACCTTC,CASRRFGQNGYTF
TRBV12-3/TRBV12-4,12,TRBD2,-,TRBJ2-2,TGTGCCAGCACACTAGCGGGAAGGGAGCTGTTTTTT,CASTLAGRELFF
TRBV30,14,-,-,TRBJ2-7,TGTGCCTGGAGTGCTCACCTTACTAGGAACGAGCAGTACTTC,CAWSAHLTRNEQYF
TRBV11-2,15,-,-,TRBJ2-7,TGTGCCAGCAGCTTAGAAGGGGACAACTCCTACGAGCAGTACTTC,CASSLEGDNSYEQYF
TRBV18,14,-,-,TRBJ2-7,TGTGCCAGCTCACTACAGGGAGTGGGCTACGAGCAGTACTTC,CASSLQGVGYEQYF
TRBV10-3,14,-,-,TRBJ1-5,TGTGCCATCAGTGAGGACAAAAGCAATCAGCCCCAGCATTTT,CAISEDKSNQPQHF
TRBV10-3,13,-,-,TRBJ2-3,TGTGCCATCACCGGAGGGCTTGGAGATACGCAGTATTTT,CAITGGLGDTQYF
TRBV2,13,-,-,TRBJ1-5,TGTGCCAGCAGTGAAGGTGGGCTGCAGCCCCAGCATTTT,CASSEGGLQPQHF
TRBV2,15,TRBD1,-,TRBJ1-4,TGTGCCAGCAGAGAGATGGGACAGGGACATGAAAAACTGTTTTTT,CASREMGQGHEKLFF
TRBV28,13,TRBD1,-,TRBJ1-1,TGTGCCAGCTTACCAGGGGGCGTCACTGAAGCTTTCTTT,CASLPGGVTEAFF
TRBV19,14,-,-,TRBJ2-3,TGTGCCAGTAGTCAGGGGACCACTACAGATACGCAGTATTTT,CASSQGTTTDTQYF
TRBV12-5,15,-,-,TRBJ1-5,TGTGCTAGTGGTTTGGGGGGCGCGGGCAATCAGCCCCAGCATTTT,CASGLGGAGNQPQHF
TRBV4-2,16,TRBD1,-,TRBJ1-2,TGTGCCAGCAGCCCTGATTACTCAGGACAGGGTGGTGGCTACACCTTC,CASSPDYSGQGGGYTF